The sample holds one count of the clone carrying this TCR beta chain. Germline trimming cut 3 bases from V and 4 bases from J; bases unmatched to any gene: 5. The CDR3 loop spans 15 amino acids. CDR1 and CDR2 from the germline V gene are MNHEY and SMNVEV (reference sequence). The data were produced by immunoSEQ multiplex PCR, yet TCRdb's version contains in-frame clones alone and is incomplete. The sample shows tens of thousands of clones, approximately 87% of them seen only once. The data were taken from a study of control samples from healthy donors and cancer patients. The rearrangement uses TRBV27 and TRBJ2-7, with 11 bases matching TRBD2. Sequencing input: blood. The sequence was collected from a man in his 60s in good health. CDR3 DNA sequence: TGTGCCAGCAGTTTGACTAGCGGGGCCCTTTACGAGCAGTACTTC. It yields the protein CASSLTSGALYEQYF.